The 2 T cell receptor beta chains in this list originate from one sample, sequenced in a study of T cells in Graves' hyperthyroidism and ophthalmopathy (dated by TCRdb to 2018 to 2020). The method was multiplex PCR. TCRdb lists the instrument as Illumina HiSeq 2000. The TCR beta CDR3 regions were amplified from the RNA transcripts. For the first round of RT-PCR on the TCR CDR3, the HTBI primer set was used together with the Qiagen OneStep RT-PCR kit. Using fastp trimming at Q25 and MiXCR clonotype assembly, TCRdb reanalyzed the public sequencing data and kept in-frame beta chains. All rows with the same CDR3 protein become a single entry with the most common DNA and genes. A total of about 290,000 distinct CDR3 sequences appear in this sample, 13% of them only once. The top ten clonotypes cover 6% to 8% of the sample. The sample was blood. These TCRs come from a woman in her twenties or thirties with Graves' hyperthyroidism that later progressed to Graves' ophthalmopathy.

This clonotype has at least ten counts. The chain has TRBV4-3 and TRBJ1-4; D gene uncertain. Germline CDR1 reads LGHNA; CDR2 reads YSLEER. CDR3 length: 14 residues. The V gene lost 3 bases and the J gene lost 7 bases, with 12 bases spanning the gap. The CDR3 sequence is CASSQAYGVEKLFF. The DNA for the CDR3 is TGCGCCAGCAGCCAGGCTTACGGGGTTGAAAAACTGTTTTTT.

At least ten counts were recorded for this clonotype. This chain joins TRBV6-1 and TRBJ1-5; D uncertain. Germline V lookup: CDR1 MNHNS, CDR2 SASEGT. V lost 4 bases and J lost 1, with 11 bases in between. The CDR3 loop spans 15 amino acids. In DNA, the CDR3 is TGTGCCAGCAGTGCCGACTCGGGGAGCAATCAGCCCCAGCATTTT. Encoded protein: CASSADSGSNQPQHF.